These T cell receptor beta chains were read from a single sample in a study of a mutant IDH1 vaccine in newly diagnosed glioma. These receptors' antigens are unknown. TCRdb keeps only in-frame clones here, not all; method: immunoSEQ multiplex PCR. The table has 55,000 to 65,000 clones, roughly 80% seen once. Sequencing was performed on PBMCs, taken from a glioma patient whose treatment included an IDH1 peptide vaccine. The receptors derive from a man aged 30-40 years with glioma. Both conserved end residues are part of each CDR3. D genes are given only for firm matches. Expanded clones get a size class; other rows say once, few or many, or leave the size out.

size | J | V | D | DNA | CDR3
- | TRBJ2-3 | TRBV29-1 | TRBD2 | TGCAGCGCCCACTGGGACTACACAGATACGCAGTATTTT | CSAHWDYTDTQYF
- | TRBJ2-7 | TRBV7-3 | TRBD1 | TGTGCCAGCAGCTGGAGCGCCAGGGGGGAGCAGTACTTC | CASSWSARGEQYF
- | TRBJ2-5 | TRBV11-2 | - | TGTGCCAGCAGCTTAGTAAGGGCGGCTGGGCAGACCCAGTACTTC | CASSLVRAAGQTQYF
- | TRBJ2-7 | TRBV28 | - | TGTGCCAGCAGTTCTCTATTTAGTCGTGGGGTGTCAGACTCCAGAAACTACGAGCAGTACTTC | CASSSLFSRGVSDSRNYEQYF
- | TRBJ2-7 | TRBV6-5 | - | TGTGCCACCACGACAGGCTCCTCCTACGAGCAGTACTTC | CATTTGSSYEQYF
few | TRBJ1-1 | TRBV4-1 | - | TGCGCCAGCAGCCAATTTAAAACCGGGACAAACCTTCGGAACACTGAAGCTTTCTTT | CASSQFKTGTNLRNTEAFF
- | TRBJ1-2 | TRBV2 | - | TGTGCCAGCAGTGAGGGGGGCTGGGGTGGCTACACCTTC | CASSEGGWGGYTF
- | TRBJ2-2 | TRBV5-4 | - | TGTGCCAGCAGCCCGAGAGTAGCCATGAACACCGGGGAGCTGTTTTTT | CASSPRVAMNTGELFF
- | TRBJ1-6 | TRBV28 | - | TGTGCCAGCAGTTGGGTCTATAATTCACCCCTCCACTTT | CASSWVYNSPLHF
- | TRBJ1-6 | TRBV5-8 | - | TGTGCCAGCAAGAAGGACAGCGGAGTTGATTCACCCCTCCACTTT | CASKKDSGVDSPLHF
- | TRBJ1-5 | TRBV18 | - | TGTGCCAGCTCACCCGGACAGAAAGGGGGGCCCCAGCATTTT | CASSPGQKGGPQHF
- | TRBJ2-7 | TRBV7-2 | - | TGTGCCAGCAGCTTTAACCAACGACAGCCTACCTCCTACGAGCAGTACTTC | CASSFNQRQPTSYEQYF
- | TRBJ2-1 | TRBV9 | - | TGTGCCAGCAGCGCCCCTCGGGAGAATGAGCAGTTCTTC | CASSAPRENEQFF
- | TRBJ1-2 | TRBV6-6 | TRBD1 | TGTGCCAGCAGTTACCCCGACAGGGTTGGGTATGGCTACACCTTC | CASSYPDRVGYGYTF
- | TRBJ2-3 | TRBV2 | - | TGTGCCAGCAGCCTACAACTAGGGGCCACAGATACGCAGTATTTT | CASSLQLGATDTQYF
- | TRBJ1-5 | TRBV19 | TRBD1 | TGTGCCAGTAGAGGGGGACAGGGGGATAATCAGCCCCAGCATTTT | CASRGGQGDNQPQHF
- | TRBJ2-4 | TRBV9 | - | TGTGCCAGCAGCGTGGACGGTCTAGCCAAAAACATTCAGTACTTC | CASSVDGLAKNIQYF
- | TRBJ2-1 | TRBV6-6 | - | TGTGCCAGCAGTTACAGGGGGGATGAGCAGTTCTTC | CASSYRGDEQFF
- | TRBJ1-4 | TRBV9 | TRBD1 | TGTGCCAGCAGCCCTCGACAGGGGCTCGGTGAAAAACTGTTTTTT | CASSPRQGLGEKLFF
- | TRBJ2-5 | TRBV5-1 | TRBD2 | TGCGCCAGCAGCTTGGCCGGGGACTACACAGCCCGTGGGACCCAGTACTTC | CASSLAGDYTARGTQYF
few | TRBJ2-7 | TRBV7-6 | TRBD1 | TGTGCCAGCAGCTCCCCGGGACAGGGGGGCGAGCAGTACTTC | CASSSPGQGGEQYF
- | TRBJ1-1 | TRBV2 | TRBD1 | TGTGCCAGCAGTGAACAGGGGGGAGACACTGAAGCTTTCTTT | CASSEQGGDTEAFF
- | TRBJ2-7 | TRBV5-5 | - | TGTGCCAGCAGCCTGCACCCCGGGGACTCCGAGAAGCAGTACTTC | CASSLHPGDSEKQYF
- | TRBJ2-3 | TRBV7-2 | TRBD2 | TGTGCCAGCAGCTCTCTGGGACTAAGCACAGATACGCAGTATTTT | CASSSLGLSTDTQYF
- | TRBJ2-7 | TRBV2 | - | TGTGCCAGCAGTGAAGGGGGTCCCTCGGTCCAGTACTTC | CASSEGGPSVQYF